The 26 T cell receptor beta chains below were found in one sample sequenced in a study of blood T cell repertoires in COVID-19 (dated by TCRdb to 2018 to 2021). The library was generated by the immunoSEQ multiplex PCR assay. TCRdb mirrors the immuneACCESS table, restricted to in-frame sequences. Some clones are absent from its copies; in checked studies, under half trace to an unresolved V gene, and the reason for the others is unknown. The sample contains fewer than 200,000 clones, more than 85% of them found a single time. Of the sample, just over 2.5% is held by the ten largest clones. Sequenced input: peripheral blood. The source of these receptors is a woman of 80 years or more with COVID-19, enrolled during active disease.

The rearrangement uses TRBV19 and TRBJ2-1; the match to TRBD2 covers 8 bases. V lost 3 bases to trimming and J lost 0 bases; unmatched junction nucleotides: 7. The CDR3 is 17 residues long. CDR1 and CDR2 (germline): LNHDA, SQIVND (reference sequence). CDR3 sequence reads: CASSIPGLGSSYNEQFF. The CDR3 DNA sequence: TGTGCCAGTAGTATCCCGGGACTAGGCAGCTCCTACAATGAGCAGTTCTTC.

The chain employs TRBV4-3 and TRBJ2-7; 12 nucleotides align to TRBD2. From germline, CDR1 is LGHNA and CDR2 YSLEER. V lost 0 bases and J lost 6; bases outside the gene matches: 15. CDR3 length: 19 amino acids. This CDR3 reads CASSQDRGGGLAGFGEQYF. The CDR3 DNA reads TGCGCCAGCAGCCAAGACAGGGGCGGTGGACTAGCGGGATTTGGCGAGCAGTACTTC.

The rearrangement links TRBV5-1 to TRBJ2-7, with 8 nucleotides matching TRBD2. V shed 0 bases, J shed 0 bases, and the junction held 5 bases outside the gene matches. The CDR3 contains 16 residues. CDR1 and CDR2 (germline): SGHRS, YFSETQ. This chain's CDR3 is CASSLVLSGSSYEQYF. The CDR3 DNA reads as TGCGCCAGCAGCTTGGTCTTGAGCGGGAGCTCCTACGAGCAGTACTTC.

This clone appeared a few times. The V and J genes are TRBV5-6 and TRBJ2-1; D call uncertain. V was pared by 1 base and J by 0 bases, with 8 bases between. Germline assignment: CDR1 SGHDT and CDR2 YYEEEE. The CDR3 totals 15 residues. CDR3 amino acids: CASSLWRSSYNEQFF. CDR3 DNA: TGTGCCAGCAGCTTGTGGCGGAGCTCCTACAATGAGCAGTTCTTC.

This sequence joins TRBV27 and TRBJ1-1, with 11 bases aligning to TRBD1. CDR3 length: 20 amino acids. With V trimmed by 7 bases and J by 9 bases, 28 bases remained unmatched. The germline V gene has CDR1 MNHEY and CDR2 SMNVEV (reference sequence). CDR3 in DNA: TGTGCCAGCACCTCGTCAATCTGGACAGGGGGCGAAAATCTCCCACACAAAGCTTTCTTT. This encodes CASTSSIWTGGENLPHKAFF.

The rearrangement links TRBV18 to TRBJ2-1; TRBD2 matches at 9 bases. Germline V gives CDR1 KGHSH, CDR2 LQKENI. CDR3 size: 16 residues. The ends lost 0 bases at V and 8 bases at J; junction bases unmatched: 8. The CDR3 protein is CASSPPGREGIDEQFF. DNA for the CDR3: TGTGCCAGCTCACCACCCGGGCGGGAGGGCATCGATGAGCAGTTCTTC.

The rearrangement joins TRBV7-6 to TRBJ2-7, with a tentative D call TRBD1 (5 bases). Per germline, CDR1 SGHVS and CDR2 FNYEAQ. Trimming left V 5 bases short and J 5 bases short, with 7 bases between. The CDR3 contains 11 residues. The chain's CDR3 is CASSQGNEQYF. DNA of the CDR3: TGTGCCAGCAGCCAGGGAAACGAGCAGTACTTC.

The J gene is TRBJ2-1, the V gene TRBV21-1; no DNA check was done on the table's D call, TRBD2. TRBV21-1 counts as a pseudogene. The CDR3 has 16 residues. This CDR3 is CASSNMTSGIHPEQFF. The CDR3 nucleotides are TGTGCCAGCAGCAACATGACTAGCGGGATTCATCCTGAGCAGTTCTTC.

CDR3 bases: TGTGCCAGCAGCTTAGGGACAGTTAATGAAAAACTGTTTTTT. It encodes CASSLGTVNEKLFF. The V call is TRBV11-2, the J call TRBJ1-4; a possible D gene is TRBD1 (6 bases). V was cut by 1 base and J by 4 bases, with 7 bases left in between. Germline-derived CDR1 and CDR2 are SGHAT and FQNNGV. The CDR3 has 14 residues.

The V and J genes are TRBV16 and TRBJ1-1, with D perhaps TRBD1 (6 bases). The CDR3 extends over 14 amino acids. V lost 2 bases, J lost 3 bases, and 10 bases lay in between. Germline values: CDR1 KGHSY, CDR2 FQNENV. CDR3 DNA: TGTGCCAGCAGCCAACTTGCAGGGGACACTGAAGCTTTCTTT. Translation gives CASSQLAGDTEAFF. The full variable domain, rest sourced from reference TRBV16 and TRBJ1-1, is GEEVAQTPKHLVRGEGQKAKLYCAPIKGHSYVFWYQQVLKNEFKFLISFQNENVFDETGMPKERFSAKCLPNSPCSLEIQATKLEDSAVYFCASSQLAGDTEAFFGQGTRLTVV.

This clone was seen only once. The chain is built from TRBV15 and TRBJ2-5; 7 bases are shared with TRBD2. Germline loops: CDR1 LNHNV, CDR2 YYDKDF (reference sequence). V lost 0 bases, J lost 5 bases, and 6 bases stayed unmatched. The CDR3 consists of 15 residues. Here the CDR3 reads CATSRDRGEMETQYF. Here the CDR3 DNA reads TGTGCCACCAGCAGAGATCGGGGGGAAATGGAGACCCAGTACTTC.

The rearrangement joins TRBV7-2 to TRBJ2-4, with 9 bases that match TRBD1. Losses at the gene ends were 4 bases for V and 8 bases for J; bases not matched to a gene: 9. The CDR3 totals 15 residues. CDR1 SGHTA and CDR2 FQGNSA come from the germline V gene. The DNA of the CDR3 is TGTGCCAGCAGCTCACGGGCGGGACAGGGCCACATTCAGTACTTC. Residues: CASSSRAGQGHIQYF.

This chain links TRBV10-3 with TRBJ1-1, with D uncertain. Germline CDR1 reads ENHRY; CDR2 reads SYGVKD. V was cut by 6 bases and J by 4 bases, with 15 bases left in between. This CDR3 spans 14 amino acids. The CDR3 nucleotides are TGTGCCATCAGGGACTCGGGCTATACCACTGAAGCTTTCTTT. Translating gives CAIRDSGYTTEAFF.

The chain recombines TRBV5-1 with TRBJ1-1, with a possible D match to TRBD1 (6 bases). Trimming took 4 bases from V and 0 from J, leaving 10 bases between them. This CDR3 has 14 residues. Germline CDR1 and CDR2: SGHRS and YFSETQ. The CDR3 DNA follows: TGCGCCAGCAGCGTAACAGGGATGAACACTGAAGCTTTCTTT. Translating gives CASSVTGMNTEAFF.

The chain recombines TRBV18 with TRBJ1-2; 7 bases are shared with TRBD1. The V gene's germline CDR1 is KGHSH and CDR2 LQKENI. The CDR3 runs to 15 residues. The V and J ends lost 3 bases and 1 base, in that order; junction bases with no gene match: 5. The CDR3 loop reads CASSPRQGDNYGYTF. The CDR3 region has the DNA TGTGCCAGCTCACCCAGACAGGGAGATAACTATGGCTACACCTTC.

This clone was seen just once. V and J are TRBV5-6 and TRBJ2-2; D remains unclear. The CDR3 extends over 14 amino acids. Germline CDR1 is SGHDT and CDR2 is YYEEEE. The germline V and J ends were trimmed by 0 bases and 7 bases, with 10 bases remaining between them. The CDR3 nucleotides read TGTGCCAGCAGCTTGGGGGCTTTTATCGGGGAGCTGTTTTTT. It translates to CASSLGAFIGELFF.

The CDR3 region is CASSAATGVAGANVLTF. For the CDR3, the DNA is TGTGCCAGCAGCGCAGCTACAGGGGTTGCTGGGGCCAACGTCCTGACTTTC. The chain uses TRBV9 and TRBJ2-6; 7 bases align to TRBD1. This CDR3 comprises 17 residues. The germline V gene has CDR1 SGDLS and CDR2 YYNGEE. V was clipped by 3 bases and J by 2 bases; unmatched bases: 8.

This chain connects TRBV18 to TRBJ2-7, with TRBD2 matching over 8 bases. The V gene's germline CDR1 is KGHSH and CDR2 LQKENI. V shed 3 bases and J 5 bases; nucleotides not matched to a gene: 9. This CDR3 has 15 amino acids. This CDR3 reads CASSPFSGANDEQYF. In DNA, the CDR3 is TGTGCCAGCTCACCTTTTAGCGGGGCCAACGACGAGCAGTACTTC.

This chain links TRBV28 with TRBJ2-5, with 8 nucleotides matching TRBD2. J was trimmed by 5 bases and V by 8 bases; bases with no gene match: 4. The CDR3 is 12 residues long. CDR1 and CDR2 from the germline V gene are MDHEN and SYDVKM. In DNA, the CDR3 is TGTGCCAGCCGGGAGGGCGGTGAGACCCAGTACTTC. It specifies CASREGGETQYF.

The chain links TRBV5-1 to TRBJ2-3; 14 nucleotides line up with TRBD2. The length of the CDR3 is 17 residues. Losses at the gene ends were 4 bases for V and 5 bases for J; bases not matched to a gene: 9. The germline CDR1 and CDR2 sequences are SGHRS and YFSETQ. CDR3 loop: CASSLGTSGSRIDTQYF. The DNA for the CDR3 is TGCGCCAGCAGCCTAGGGACTAGCGGGAGTCGGATAGATACGCAGTATTTT.

The chain's CDR3 is CASSPDSLEAFF. CDR3 DNA: TGTGCCAGCTCACCGGACAGCCTTGAAGCTTTCTTT. V usage is TRBV18 and J usage is TRBJ1-1, with TRBD1 as a possible D gene (6 bases). The CDR3 has 12 residues. Germline CDR1 is KGHSH and CDR2 is LQKENI. V was pared by 3 bases and J by 7 bases, with 9 bases between.

The V gene is TRBV7-2, the J gene TRBJ2-7, with 9 nucleotides matching TRBD1. CDR1 is SGHTA and CDR2 is FQGNSA in the germline V gene. The CDR3 runs 15 residues. Germline trimming cut 5 bases from V and 4 bases from J; bases unmatched to any gene: 9. CDR3: CASSARWGTGYEQYF. In DNA, the CDR3 is TGTGCCAGCAGCGCCCGTTGGGGGACAGGGTACGAGCAGTACTTC.

The rearrangement uses TRBV20-1 and TRBJ2-7, with D tentatively TRBD1 (6 bases). Germline CDR1 DFQATT, CDR2 SNEGSKA (reference sequence). Trimming cost V 4 bases and J 3 bases, with 10 bases left between them. This CDR3 has 12 amino acids. The CDR3 spells CSAIEGGYEQYF. In DNA, the CDR3 is TGCAGTGCTATTGAAGGGGGCTACGAGCAGTACTTC.

This chain uses TRBV9 with TRBJ2-5, with D tentatively TRBD2 (5 bases). Germline lookup yields CDR1 SGDLS and CDR2 YYNGEE. This CDR3 has 13 amino acids. Trimming took 3 bases from V and 4 from J, leaving 10 bases between them. Here the CDR3 DNA reads TGTGCCAGCAGCGGAAGGGCGGGAGAGACCCAGTACTTC. Protein sequence: CASSGRAGETQYF.

V and J are TRBV15 and TRBJ1-3; the match to TRBD1 covers 7 bases. V dropped 1 base and J dropped 3; count of bases not matched to a gene: 9. The germline V gene encodes CDR1 LNHNV and CDR2 YYDKDF (reference sequence). The CDR3 consists of 17 residues. For the CDR3, the DNA is TGTGCCACCAGCAGAGCCAGGACAGGCGCAAATGGAAACACCATATATTTT. The encoded protein is CATSRARTGANGNTIYF.

This chain connects TRBV10-1 to TRBJ1-2, with D unclear. The V end was cut by 6 bases, the J end by 5 bases, with 13 bases between. Germline-derived CDR1 and CDR2 are WNHNN and SYGVQD (reference sequence). This CDR3 is 13 amino acids long. In DNA, the CDR3 is TGCGCCAGCAGCTTCCTAGGACTTTATGGCTACACCTTC. Protein: CASSFLGLYGYTF.